This TCR beta chain is drawn from a study of blood T cell repertoires in COVID-19. The V gene's germline CDR1 is LNHDA and CDR2 SQIVND (reference sequence). The CDR3 is made up of 14 amino acids. V was trimmed by 4 bases and J by 4 bases, leaving 13 bases between them. Assay used: immunoSEQ multiplex PCR; TCRdb lists only in-frame clones, some missing. The sample contains 180,000 or so clones, 85% to 90% of which appear only once. The sequence came from a man aged 45-60 years with acute or convalescent COVID-19. Sequencing used peripheral blood. The V call is TRBV19, the J call TRBJ1-2, with D perhaps TRBD1 (5 bases). This CDR3 is CASSKGREAYGYTF. In nucleotides, the CDR3 is TGTGCCAGTAGTAAGGGCAGGGAGGCCTATGGCTACACCTTC.